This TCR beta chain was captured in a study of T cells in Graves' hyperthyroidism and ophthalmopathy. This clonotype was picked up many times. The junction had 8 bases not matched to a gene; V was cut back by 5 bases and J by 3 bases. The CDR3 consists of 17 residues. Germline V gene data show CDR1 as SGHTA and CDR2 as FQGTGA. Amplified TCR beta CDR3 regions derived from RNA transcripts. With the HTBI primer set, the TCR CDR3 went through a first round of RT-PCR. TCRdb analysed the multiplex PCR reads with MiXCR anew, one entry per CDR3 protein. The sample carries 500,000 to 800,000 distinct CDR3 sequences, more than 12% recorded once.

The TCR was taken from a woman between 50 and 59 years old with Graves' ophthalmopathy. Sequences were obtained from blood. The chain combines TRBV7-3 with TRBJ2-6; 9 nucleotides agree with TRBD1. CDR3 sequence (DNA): TGTGCCAGCAGCCGGGGACAGGGCTTCGGTGGGGCCAACGTCCTGACTTTC. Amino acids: CASSRGQGFGGANVLTF.